The clone carrying this TCR beta chain appeared a few times. Its target is not known. The source of the sample is a study of spatial heterogeneity in lung cancer. The study's findings and limits: Resection saw ubiquitous expanded tumor TCRs appear in blood more than follow-up did.

Documented time point: sample taken at primary tumor resection. CDR3 size: 11 residues. Trimming cost V 4 bases and J 8 bases, with 8 bases left between them. Every cDNA TCR molecule received its own unique molecular identifier. TCRdb reprocessed the 5' RACE reads with MiXCR, giving one entry per CDR3 protein. The sample yields tens of thousands of distinct CDR3 sequences, 7% to 9% seen once. The source of this sequence is a male donor with early-stage non-small cell lung cancer. The sample was PBMCs, taken at surgery. The rearrangement links TRBV12-3 or TRBV12-4 to TRBJ1-1, with TRBD1 as a possible D gene (5 bases). In DNA, the CDR3 is TGTGCCAGCAGTTACGGGGCAGAAGCTTTCTTT. Translation: CASSYGAEAFF.